Below, 30 T cell receptor beta chains from the same sample are listed, as sequenced in a study of shared clonotypes between healthy human individuals. Terminally differentiated effector memory CD45RA+ cells were left out of the naive CD8 fraction, which was CD45RO-negative and positively selected for CCR7. Assay: immunoSEQ multiplex PCR; the TCRdb copy retains only in-frame clones and omits some. The sample records about 2.1 million clones, 93% being singletons. The sample comprised naive CD8+ T cells from PBMCs. The receptors stem from a man aged 18 to 30 in good health. Some clones in this sample may be carry-over from other donors' samples.

About this clone: Other nucleotide sequences in the sample specify the same CDR3. This chain connects TRBV27 to TRBJ2-1; D not certain. This CDR3 spans 11 amino acids. Germline CDR1 is MNHEY and CDR2 is SMNVEV (reference sequence). V dropped 5 bases and J dropped 5 bases, with 4 bases sitting between them. The CDR3 is CASSRDNEQFF. CDR3 nucleotides: TGTGCCAGCAGTCGAGACAATGAGCAGTTCTTC.

As DNA, the CDR3 is TGTGCCAGCAGCTTACCACAGGGGGCTCAGGAGACCCAGTACTTC. It is translated as CASSLPQGAQETQYF. The chain joins TRBV7-9 to TRBJ2-5, with TRBD1 matching 9 bases. Germline CDR1 SEHNR, CDR2 FQNEAQ (reference sequence). There are 15 residues in the CDR3. V lost 2 bases and J lost 5; bases outside the gene matches: 6.

This clone was seen only once. The chain recombines TRBV11-2 with TRBJ2-1; D is ambiguous. The CDR3 consists of 14 residues. Germline values: CDR1 SGHAT, CDR2 FQNNGV. Trimming took 1 base from V and 2 from J, leaving 6 bases between them. The DNA for the CDR3 is TGTGCCAGCAGCTTAGCGGAGACCTACAATGAGCAGTTCTTC. It is translated as CASSLAETYNEQFF.

The rearrangement joins TRBV5-6 to TRBJ2-1, with D possibly called TRBD1 or TRBD2 (5 bases each). The CDR3 is made up of 13 amino acids. V gave up 5 bases and J gave up 7 bases, with 13 bases separating them. Germline V CDR1 and CDR2: SGHDT, YYEEEE. The CDR3 DNA follows: TGTGCCAGCAGACTAGTTAGGGGAAATGAGCAGTTCTTC. Encoded protein: CASRLVRGNEQFF.

The chain employs TRBV9 and TRBJ2-5; TRBD2 matches at 9 bases. The junction had 16 bases not matched to a gene; V was cut back by 2 bases and J by 2 bases. The CDR3 loop spans 19 amino acids. Germline V gene lookup returns CDR1 SGDLS and CDR2 YYNGEE. The CDR3 sequence: CASSVRTGSWTSEQETQYF. CDR3 nucleotide sequence: TGTGCCAGCAGCGTTAGAACAGGTAGCTGGACTAGCGAACAAGAGACCCAGTACTTC.

The chain couples TRBV4-1 to TRBJ2-5; 10 bases agree with TRBD2. The CDR3 covers 16 residues. CDR1 MGHRA and CDR2 YSYEKL come from the germline V gene. V dropped 5 bases and J dropped 1; count of bases not matched to a gene: 7. CDR3 region: CASSTIAGGFQETQYF. CDR3 in DNA: TGCGCCAGCAGCACCATAGCGGGAGGCTTCCAAGAGACCCAGTACTTC.

The gene calls are TRBV6-5 and TRBJ2-7, with D maybe TRBD1 (5 bases). Trimming took off 4 bases at V and 2 bases at J, with 12 bases between the two ends. The CDR3 extends over 14 amino acids. Germline V lookup: CDR1 MNHEY, CDR2 SVGAGI. CDR3 residues: CASSSDSFPYEQYF. The CDR3 nucleotides are TGTGCCAGCAGTTCTGACAGTTTCCCCTACGAGCAGTACTTC.

Here the CDR3 reads CASSPRGGATNEKLFF. CDR3 in DNA: TGTGCCAGCAGTCCCCGGGGGGGTGCAACTAATGAAAAACTGTTTTTT. The V gene is TRBV28, the J gene TRBJ1-4, with D possibly being TRBD1 (5 bases). Trimming took off 5 bases at V and 0 bases at J, with 13 bases between the two ends. Per germline, CDR1 MDHEN and CDR2 SYDVKM. This CDR3 is 16 amino acids long.

The CDR3 region has the DNA TGTGCCAGCAGTTTATCCCGGGGGGAGGCTTTTTCCCGACAAAATCAGCCCCAGCATTTT. Its translation is CASSLSRGEAFSRQNQPQHF. The chain has TRBV28 and TRBJ1-5; tentatively, D is TRBD1 (5 bases). Germline loops: CDR1 MDHEN, CDR2 SYDVKM. This CDR3 is 20 amino acids long. Trimming shortened V by 1 base and J by 4 bases, and 26 bases separated the two germline ends.

The chain links TRBV6-5 to TRBJ1-1; no clear D. The germline V gene has CDR1 MNHEY and CDR2 SVGAGI. Trimming took 8 bases from V and 5 from J, leaving 21 bases between them. The CDR3 extends over 15 amino acids. The CDR3 DNA sequence: TGTGCCAGCTCCCTCTCGAAGGCGGTGGCTACTGAAGCTTTCTTT. Its translation is CASSLSKAVATEAFF.

The chain couples TRBV27 to TRBJ2-7, with D perhaps matching TRBD1 or TRBD2 (7 bases each). Germline V CDR1 and CDR2: MNHEY, SMNVEV (reference sequence). The CDR3 loop spans 14 amino acids. V lost 5 bases, J lost 2 bases, and 13 bases lay in between. CDR3 in DNA: TGTGCCAGCAGTATCAGGGGGGGAGCCTACGAGCAGTACTTC. As protein: CASSIRGGAYEQYF.

Regarding this clone: Different DNA sequences within this sample yield the same CDR3. The V and J genes are TRBV27 and TRBJ2-7; 12 bases map to TRBD1. This CDR3 is built from 15 residues. Germline lookup yields CDR1 MNHEY and CDR2 SMNVEV (reference sequence). The V gene end was trimmed by 2 bases and the J gene end by 3 bases; junction bases not matched to a gene: 2. CDR3 sequence reads: CASSLRDRGLYEQYF. The CDR3 nucleotides are TGTGCCAGCAGTTTACGGGACAGGGGGCTCTACGAGCAGTACTTC.

The genes are TRBV7-9 and TRBJ2-1; D may be TRBD2 (5 bases). Germline CDR1 SEHNR, CDR2 FQNEAQ (reference sequence). V lost 0 bases, J lost 15 bases, and 12 bases lay in between. This CDR3 has 12 amino acids. The CDR3 region has the DNA TGTGCCAGCAGCTTAGCCTTGGGAAGCGGGTTCTTC. Encoded protein: CASSLALGSGFF.

As to this clone: Other DNA sequences in the same sample also yield this CDR3. The chain links TRBV9 to TRBJ2-7; TRBD2 might be the D (6 bases). The CDR3 loop spans 14 amino acids. Germline values: CDR1 SGDLS, CDR2 YYNGEE. Trimming pared 0 bases from V and 3 bases from J, leaving 10 bases between. The CDR3 is CASSVGSGLYEQYF. CDR3 coding DNA: TGTGCCAGCAGCGTAGGGAGCGGGCTCTACGAGCAGTACTTC.

The chain joins TRBV5-4 to TRBJ2-7, with 7 bases identical to TRBD2. The CDR3 is 12 amino acids. From germline, CDR1 is SGHNT and CDR2 YYREEE (reference sequence). Trimming took 2 bases from V and 6 from J; bases not matched to a gene: 2. CDR3 sequence: CASSLAGLEQYF. The CDR3 nucleotides are TGTGCCAGCAGCTTAGCGGGGCTCGAGCAGTACTTC.

The chain uses TRBV29-1 and TRBJ2-1; TRBD2 agrees at 8 bases. V shed 2 bases, J shed 11 bases, and the junction held 8 bases outside the gene matches. Germline values: CDR1 SQVTM, CDR2 ANQGSEA. The CDR3 runs 13 residues. The CDR3 region is CSVESGGDVKQFF. The CDR3 coding sequence is TGCAGCGTTGAATCCGGGGGGGACGTGAAGCAGTTCTTC.

The V and J genes are TRBV29-1 and TRBJ2-1, with D perhaps TRBD1 (6 bases). V lost 3 bases and J 2 bases, leaving 8 bases between the germline ends. Germline loops: CDR1 SQVTM, CDR2 ANQGSEA. This CDR3 has 13 residues. The CDR3 spells CSVEGAPYNEQFF. The CDR3 DNA sequence: TGCAGCGTTGAGGGGGCTCCCTACAATGAGCAGTTCTTC.

The rearrangement uses TRBV6-1 and TRBJ2-7; unclear D gene. This CDR3 has 15 residues. CDR1 and CDR2 from the germline V gene are MNHNS and SASEGT. V gave up 0 bases and J gave up 3 bases, with 12 bases separating them. For the CDR3, the DNA is TGTGCCAGCAGTGAAGCAAGAAGCCCCTACTACGAGCAGTACTTC. As protein: CASSEARSPYYEQYF.

This clone occurred a few times. The chain links TRBV15 to TRBJ1-1, with D unresolved. Germline values: CDR1 LNHNV, CDR2 YYDKDF (reference sequence). This CDR3 has 13 amino acids. The V and J ends lost 0 bases and 6 bases respectively, with 8 bases between them. The CDR3, as DNA: TGTGCCACCAGCAGAGATCGGGCCTCTGAAGCTTTCTTT. This codes for CATSRDRASEAFF.

This chain uses TRBV28 with TRBJ1-5; the match to TRBD1 covers 7 bases. V shed 4 bases and J 0 bases; nucleotides not matched to a gene: 12. The CDR3 contains 18 residues. CDR1 and CDR2 from the germline V gene are MDHEN and SYDVKM. DNA for the CDR3: TGTGCCAGCAGTTCCCCTTTTCGACAGGGCCGTAGCAATCAGCCCCAGCATTTT. Encoded protein: CASSSPFRQGRSNQPQHF.

This sequence joins TRBV11-2 and TRBJ2-7; no firm D call. The CDR3 sequence is 15 residues long. CDR1 SGHAT and CDR2 FQNNGV come from the germline V gene. With 0 bases removed from V and 0 bases from J, the gap between germline ends came to 9 bases. The chain's CDR3 is CASSLEISSSYEQYF. CDR3 in DNA: TGTGCCAGCAGCTTAGAAATTTCGAGCTCCTACGAGCAGTACTTC.

The chain joins TRBV27 to TRBJ2-3, with 9 bases aligning to TRBD2. Germline V lookup: CDR1 MNHEY, CDR2 SMNVEV (reference sequence). The CDR3 runs 16 residues. V shed 3 bases, J shed 5 bases, and the junction held 9 bases outside the gene matches. The CDR3 DNA follows: TGTGCCAGCAGTTTTTACGCGGGAGGGCCCAGAGATACGCAGTATTTT. It yields the protein CASSFYAGGPRDTQYF.

The J gene is TRBJ1-2, the V gene TRBV7-9; D may be TRBD1 (5 bases). Deletions cut 5 bases from V and 4 bases from J, with 11 bases between. There are 13 residues in the CDR3. Germline V lookup: CDR1 SEHNR, CDR2 FQNEAQ (reference sequence). CDR3 nucleotide sequence: TGTGCCAGCAGCCCAGGACACCCCTATGGCTACACCTTC. Residues: CASSPGHPYGYTF.

This clone was observed once. The chain has TRBV29-1 and TRBJ2-5; D is ambiguous. The closer fit of TRBJ2-7 to the DNA end suggests the J call may be wrong. Germline loops: CDR1 SQVTM, CDR2 ANQGSEA. CDR3 length: 11 residues. Here the CDR3 DNA reads TGCAGCGTTGTCGTCCACTACGAGCAGTACTTC. Translating it yields CSVVVHYEQYF.

This chain connects TRBV7-6 to TRBJ2-1; D unclear. The CDR3 is 15 residues long. Trimming pared 0 bases from V and 5 bases from J, leaving 11 bases between. Germline-derived CDR1 and CDR2 are SGHVS and FNYEAQ. The CDR3 sequence: CASSLASAFNNEQFF. The CDR3 DNA follows: TGTGCCAGCAGCTTAGCGTCAGCCTTTAACAATGAGCAGTTCTTC.

The chain combines TRBV27 with TRBJ2-1, with TRBD1 matching 9 bases. The germline V gene has CDR1 MNHEY and CDR2 SMNVEV (reference sequence). With 8 bases clipped from V and 5 bases from J, the junction kept 7 bases outside the gene matches. This CDR3 is built from 14 residues. For the CDR3, the DNA is TGTGCCAGCTGCACCGGGACAGGGCACAATGAGCAGTTCTTC. It codes for CASCTGTGHNEQFF.

The rearrangement uses TRBV27 and TRBJ2-1; 8 bases are a match to TRBD2. The ends lost 3 bases at V and 3 bases at J; junction bases unmatched: 4. This CDR3 contains 15 residues. Germline CDR1 and CDR2: MNHEY and SMNVEV (reference sequence). The CDR3 DNA is TGTGCCAGCAGTTTGAGTAGCGGGAACTACAATGAGCAGTTCTTC. Translated, it gives CASSLSSGNYNEQFF.

The chain joins TRBV7-9 to TRBJ1-2; D remains unclear. The CDR3 is 15 amino acids. CDR1 is SEHNR and CDR2 is FQNEAQ in the germline V gene (reference sequence). Trimming took 4 bases from V and 4 from J, leaving 16 bases between them. CDR3 amino acids: CASSYDVVPTYGYTF. The CDR3 DNA follows: TGTGCCAGCAGCTACGATGTCGTACCGACCTATGGCTACACCTTC.

V usage is TRBV13 and J usage is TRBJ2-1, with TRBD2 identical over 11 bases. The germline CDR1 and CDR2 sequences are PRHDT and FYEKMQ (reference sequence). The CDR3 extends over 21 amino acids. J lost 4 bases, V lost 0 bases, and 17 bases had no gene match. CDR3 loop: CASSLGEGLPRVAGGYNEQFF. CDR3 in DNA: TGTGCCAGCAGCTTAGGCGAAGGACTCCCGAGGGTAGCGGGAGGGTACAATGAGCAGTTCTTC.

This clone was seen once. The V gene is TRBV7-9, the J gene TRBJ1-2; weak D call: TRBD1 (5 bases). This CDR3 region has 14 residues. Trimming stripped 6 bases from V and 4 bases from J, with 15 bases between. Germline lookup yields CDR1 SEHNR and CDR2 FQNEAQ (reference sequence). The DNA of the CDR3 is TGTGCCAGCAGTCGCCGGGACGGACCCTATGGCTACACCTTC. This gives the protein CASSRRDGPYGYTF. The full variable domain, rest sourced from reference TRBV7-9 and TRBJ1-2, is DTGVSQNPRHKITKRGQNVTFRCDPISEHNRLYWYRQTLGQGPEFLTYFQNEAQLEKSRLLSDRFSAERPKGSFSTLEIQRTEQGDSAMYLCASSRRDGPYGYTFGSGTRLTVV.